This T cell receptor beta chain was recorded in a study of shared clonotypes between healthy human individuals. General study findings and limits: Only blood was sampled, and tissue TCR repertoires likely differ from blood ones.

Comments on this clone: Its target is not known.

Assay used: immunoSEQ multiplex PCR; TCRdb lists only in-frame clones, some missing. Altogether more than 1,200,000 clones are present, 98% being singletons, with the ten largest covering 0.36%. There are 16 residues in the CDR3. Germline-derived CDR1 and CDR2 are SGHNT and YYREEE (reference sequence). The V end lost 0 bases, the J end lost 2 bases, and 15 bases lay between the germline ends. The chain has TRBV5-4 and TRBJ2-7, with TRBD1 as a possible D gene (6 bases). The source is a man younger than 40 in good health. Sequenced material: naive CD4+ T cells sorted from blood. Sample subset: CD45RA+ positively selected. The CDR3: CASSLAPGVGTYEQYF. The CDR3 nucleotides are TGTGCCAGCAGCTTGGCCCCAGGGGTCGGCACCTACGAGCAGTACTTC. Combining the CDR3 with reference TRBV5-4 and TRBJ2-7 gives the whole variable domain ETGVTQSPTHLIKTRGQQVTLRCSSQSGHNTVSWYQQALGQGPQFIFQYYREEENGRGNFPPRFSGLQFPNYSSELNVNALELDDSALYLCASSLAPGVGTYEQYFGPGTRLTVT.